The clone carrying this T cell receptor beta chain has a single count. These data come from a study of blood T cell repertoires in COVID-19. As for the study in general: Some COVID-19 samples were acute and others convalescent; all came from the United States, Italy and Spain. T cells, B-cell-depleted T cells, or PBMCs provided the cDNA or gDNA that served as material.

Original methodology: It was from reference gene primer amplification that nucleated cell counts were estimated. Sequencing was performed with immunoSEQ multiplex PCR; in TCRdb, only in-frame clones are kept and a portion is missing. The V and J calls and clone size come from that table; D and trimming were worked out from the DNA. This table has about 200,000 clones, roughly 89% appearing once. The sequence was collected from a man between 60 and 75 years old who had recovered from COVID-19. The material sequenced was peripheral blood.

CDR3 nucleotide sequence: TGTGCCTGGGCGCCGCCAGGGGAGATACAGGAAAAACTGTTTTTT. Its protein is CAWAPPGEIQEKLFF. The rearrangement joins TRBV30 to TRBJ1-4; perhaps TRBD1 as D (6 bases). Germline CDR1 and CDR2: GTSNPN and SVGIG (reference sequence). Trimming pared 5 bases from V and 8 bases from J, leaving 21 bases between. This CDR3 spans 15 amino acids.